These T cell receptor beta chains were read from a single sample in a study of blood T cell repertoires in COVID-19. Clones were sequenced by immunoSEQ multiplex PCR, and TCRdb holds only the in-frame ones, with some missing. The sample holds over 75,000 clones, roughly nine tenths seen once. Sample: peripheral blood. The receptors here all came from a man in his fifties or sixties with acute or convalescent COVID-19. The CDR3 runs from the conserved cysteine through the conserved F or W. Fields, in order: CDR3 length, V gene, clone size, D gene, J gene, CDR3 DNA, CDR3 protein. D genes are given only for firm matches. Size tells how often a clone was seen (once, few, many) or the class of an expanded clone, and some rows leave it out.

14	TRBV7-9	.	.	TRBJ1-2	TGTGCCAGCAGCCCCTCGGGGGTCCCCTATGGCTACACCTTC	CASSPSGVPYGYTF
16	TRBV19	.	TRBD1	TRBJ2-3	TGTGCCAGTAGTGCTCCCGGACAGGGGGAGTTCCCTACGCAGTATTTT	CASSAPGQGEFPTQYF
14	TRBV27	.	.	TRBJ2-1	TGTGCCAGCAGGAACAGGGAACAATTCAATGAGCAGTTCTTC	CASRNREQFNEQFF
15	TRBV5-6	.	.	TRBJ1-2	TGTGCCAGCAGCTTGGGTTTTAGCACAAACTATGGCTACACCTTC	CASSLGFSTNYGYTF
11	TRBV9	.	.	TRBJ1-1	TGTGCCAGCAGCGTTAGGGGTGAAGCTTTCTTT	CASSVRGEAFF
13	TRBV19	.	TRBD1	TRBJ2-7	TGTGCCAGTAGTCCCCGGGACAGGGTTCAGCAGTACTTC	CASSPRDRVQQYF
13	TRBV5-6	.	.	TRBJ2-4	TGTGCCAGCAGCTCACTAGCCAAAAACATTCAGTACTTC	CASSSLAKNIQYF
12	TRBV12-3/TRBV12-4	.	.	TRBJ1-1	TGTGCCAGCAGTTTTCGACAGACTGAAGCTTTCTTT	CASSFRQTEAFF
16	TRBV6-2/TRBV6-3	.	TRBD2	TRBJ2-1	TGTGCCAGCAGTTACTCCTCGGCGGGAGACGGCAATGAGCAGTTCTTC	CASSYSSAGDGNEQFF
12	TRBV5-4	.	.	TRBJ2-7	TGTGCCAGCAGCCGACTAGATAACGAGCAGTACTTC	CASSRLDNEQYF
16	TRBV6-2/TRBV6-3	.	TRBD2	TRBJ2-4	TGTGCCAGCAGTCCGGAGCGGGGTTTAGCCAAAAACATTCAGTACTTC	CASSPERGLAKNIQYF
16	TRBV3-1/TRBV3-2	.	TRBD2	TRBJ2-7	TGTGCCAGCAGCCAAGTCCGGCGGGAGGGCCTCTACGAGCAGTACTTC	CASSQVRREGLYEQYF
15	TRBV7-2	.	.	TRBJ1-3	TGTGCCAGCAGCTTACTTCCAGCAGGGGCGAACACCATATATTTT	CASSLLPAGANTIYF
16	TRBV5-8	.	.	TRBJ2-7	TGTGCCAGCAGTTCCGGGTTAGCGGAACCCTCCTACGAGCAGTACTTC	CASSSGLAEPSYEQYF
18	TRBV5-1	once	TRBD2	TRBJ2-3	TGCGCCAGCAGCCCTCGGACTAGCGGGGCTTCTAGCACAGATACGCAGTATTTT	CASSPRTSGASSTDTQYF
15	TRBV6-5	.	TRBD1	TRBJ1-3	TGTGCCAGCAGGGACAGGCTGAACCAGGGAAACACCATATATTTT	CASRDRLNQGNTIYF
12	TRBV15	.	.	TRBJ2-7	TGTGCCACCCTGGGGGACTCGGACGAGCAGTACTTC	CATLGDSDEQYF
14	TRBV4-1	.	.	TRBJ1-1	TGCGCCAGCAGCCAGTCAGCCAGAGGGACTGAAGCTTTCTTT	CASSQSARGTEAFF
19	TRBV4-1	.	.	TRBJ1-6	TGCGCCAGCAGCTTAGTTTGGGCAGGATCAAACGAAGAAAATTCACCCCTCCACTTT	CASSLVWAGSNEENSPLHF
15	TRBV4-2	.	.	TRBJ2-1	TGTGCCAGCAGCCAAGAGACGGGAATCTACAATGAGCAGTTCTTC	CASSQETGIYNEQFF
15	TRBV6-5	.	TRBD2	TRBJ2-7	TGTGCCAGCAGTTACTATGCGGGAGGGCCGTTCGAGCAGTACTTC	CASSYYAGGPFEQYF
16	TRBV9	.	TRBD2	TRBJ2-2	TGTGCCAGCAGCGTATTGGCGGGAGGGGGCACCGGGGAGCTGTTTTTT	CASSVLAGGGTGELFF
19	TRBV10-3	.	TRBD2	TRBJ2-2	TGTGCCATCAGTGAGTCGTCGGGAGGTAGCGGGCTGGTTGCCGGGGAGCTGTTTTTT	CAISESSGGSGLVAGELFF
18	TRBV11-3	.	TRBD2	TRBJ2-7	TGTGCCAGCAGCTTAGGAGGGGGACTAGCGGACAGTCCCTACGAGCAGTACTTC	CASSLGGGLADSPYEQYF
15	TRBV5-1	few	.	TRBJ2-7	TGCGCCAGCAGCTTGATGGGGGGTGGCTCCTACGAGCAGTACTTC	CASSLMGGGSYEQYF
17	TRBV11-3	.	TRBD1	TRBJ1-4	TGTGCCAGCAGTCCCGACAGGGGGCTGGCAACTAATGAAAAACTGTTTTTT	CASSPDRGLATNEKLFF
11	TRBV27	.	.	TRBJ2-5	TGTGCCATCCTCCTCCTAGAGACCCAGTACTTC	CAILLLETQYF
15	TRBV11-3	.	.	TRBJ2-7	TGTGCCAGCAGCTTCTCGGGATCCGTCTCCTACGAGCAGTACTTC	CASSFSGSVSYEQYF
15	TRBV28	.	.	TRBJ1-1	TGTGCCAGCACCCTAGGGGGGGCCTCGAACACTGAAGCTTTCTTT	CASTLGGASNTEAFF
16	TRBV7-2	.	.	TRBJ1-5	TGTGCCAGCAGCTTAGTCCCCGGAGATAGCAATCAGCCCCAGCATTTT	CASSLVPGDSNQPQHF
17	TRBV6-2/TRBV6-3	.	TRBD1	TRBJ1-1	TGTGCCAGCAGTTACCTTACGACGGACAGGGAGGGCACTGAAGCTTTCTTT	CASSYLTTDREGTEAFF
13	TRBV28	.	.	TRBJ2-7	TGTGCCAGCAGCCCTCCAAGGGCGGGGGAGCAGTACTTC	CASSPPRAGEQYF
11	TRBV6-5	.	.	TRBJ1-1	TGTGCCAGCACCAGATGGACTGAAGCTTTCTTT	CASTRWTEAFF
13	TRBV19	.	.	TRBJ2-3	TGTGCCAGTAGTTCGAGGGAGGCAGATACGCAGTATTTT	CASSSREADTQYF
15	TRBV11-1	.	TRBD1	TRBJ1-2	TGTGCCAGCAGCTCCAGGGGGTTTCTTAACTATGGCTACACCTTC	CASSSRGFLNYGYTF
11	TRBV19	.	.	TRBJ1-2	TGTGCCAGTCGCGGGGGCAATGGCTACACCTTC	CASRGGNGYTF
15	TRBV7-2	.	TRBD1	TRBJ2-7	TGTGCCAGCAGCTCCCTCGGGACAGGTCTGAGGGAGCAGTACTTC	CASSSLGTGLREQYF
16	TRBV7-2	.	.	TRBJ1-3	TGTGCCAGCAGCCCCGGACAGCGGATCTCTGGAAACACCATATATTTT	CASSPGQRISGNTIYF
15	TRBV4-2	many	TRBD1	TRBJ2-7	TGTGCCAGCAGCCTGACAGGGGAGAGCTCCTACGAGCAGTACTTC	CASSLTGESSYEQYF
12	TRBV6-2/TRBV6-3	.	.	TRBJ2-3	TGTGCCAGCAGCTCGAGCGCAGATACGCAGTATTTT	CASSSSADTQYF
15	TRBV5-1	once	.	TRBJ1-5	TGCGCCAGCAGCTTGTCAGGGGATAGCAATCAGCCCCAGCATTTT	CASSLSGDSNQPQHF